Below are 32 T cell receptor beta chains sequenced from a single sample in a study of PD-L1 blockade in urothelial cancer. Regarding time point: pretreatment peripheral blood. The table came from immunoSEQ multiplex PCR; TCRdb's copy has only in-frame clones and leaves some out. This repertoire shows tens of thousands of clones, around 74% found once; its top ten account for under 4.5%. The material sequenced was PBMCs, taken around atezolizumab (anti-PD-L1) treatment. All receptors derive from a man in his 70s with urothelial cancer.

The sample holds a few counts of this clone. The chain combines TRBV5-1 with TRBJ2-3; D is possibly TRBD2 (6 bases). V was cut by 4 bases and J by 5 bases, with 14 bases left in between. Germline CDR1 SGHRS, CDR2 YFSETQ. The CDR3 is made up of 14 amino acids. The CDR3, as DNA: TGCGCCAGCAGCAAGGGACTGCCCGGAGATACGCAGTATTTT. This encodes CASSKGLPGDTQYF. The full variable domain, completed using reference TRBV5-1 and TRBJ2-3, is KAGVTQTPRYLIKTRGQQVTLSCSPISGHRSVSWYQQTPGQGLQFLFEYFSETQRNKGNFPGRFSGRQFSNSRSEMNVSTLELGDSALYLCASSKGLPGDTQYFGPGTRLTVL.

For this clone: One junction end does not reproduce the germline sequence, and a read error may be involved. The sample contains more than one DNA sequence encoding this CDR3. The CDR3 DNA reads TGTGCCAGCAGCTTAGGGGGGGGGCCCTCCTACGAGCAGTACTTT. This gives the protein CASSLGGGPSYEQYF. This chain joins TRBV11-2 and TRBJ2-7; TRBD2 might be the D (7 bases). The germline CDR1 and CDR2 sequences are SGHAT and FQNNGV. The CDR3 contains 15 residues.

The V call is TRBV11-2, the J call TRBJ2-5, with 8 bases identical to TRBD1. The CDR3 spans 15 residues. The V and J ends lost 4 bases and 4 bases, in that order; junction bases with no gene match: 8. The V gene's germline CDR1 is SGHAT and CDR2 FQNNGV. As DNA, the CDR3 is TGTGCCAGCAGCTCGCTAGGGACAGGAGGAGAGACCCAGTACTTC. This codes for CASSSLGTGGETQYF. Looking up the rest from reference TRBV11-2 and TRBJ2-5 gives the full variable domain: EAGVAQSPRYKIIEKRQSVAFWCNPISGHATLYWYQQILGQGPKLLIQFQNNGVVDDSQLPKDRFSAERLKGVDSTLKIQPAKLEDSAVYLCASSSLGTGGETQYFGPGTRLLVL.

The CDR3 DNA reads TGTGCCAGTAGTAGCCCCCGACGGACAGCTAACCAACTTTCGAATCAGCCCCAGCATTTT. Translated, it gives CASSSPRRTANQLSNQPQHF. This chain uses TRBV19 with TRBJ1-5; D possibly corresponds to TRBD1 (6 bases). The CDR3 consists of 20 residues. Germline V CDR1 and CDR2: LNHDA, SQIVND (reference sequence). V lost 4 bases and J 4 bases, leaving 29 bases between the germline ends. Filled out from reference TRBV19 and TRBJ1-5, the complete variable domain reads DGGITQSPKYLFRKEGQNVTLSCEQNLNHDAMYWYRQDPGQGLRLIYYSQIVNDFQKGDIAEGYSVSREKKESFPLTVTSAQKNPTAFYLCASSSPRRTANQLSNQPQHFGDGTRLSIL.

The CDR3, as DNA: TGTGCCAGCAGCACACTAGCGGGGGCTCTCACCGGGGAGCTGTTTTTT. Its translation is CASSTLAGALTGELFF. The gene calls are TRBV7-7 and TRBJ2-2; 11 bases align to TRBD2. After removal of 5 bases from V and 4 bases from J, the junction contained 6 bases not matched to a gene. The germline gives CDR1 SSHAT, CDR2 FNYEAQ (reference sequence). This CDR3 spans 16 amino acids. Full variable domain (outside the CDR3, taken from reference TRBV7-7 and TRBJ2-2): GAGVSQSPRYKVTKRGQDVTLRCDPISSHATLYWYQQALGQGPEFLTYFNYEAQPDKSGLPSDRFSAERPEGSISTLTIQRTEQRDSAMYRCASSTLAGALTGELFFGEGSRLTVL.

The CDR3 DNA follows: TGCGCCAGCAGAGGGACTAACACCGGGGAGCTGTTTTTT. Translated: CASRGTNTGELFF. V is TRBV5-1 and J is TRBJ2-2; possibly TRBD2 for D (6 bases). The CDR3 loop spans 13 amino acids. Per the germline V gene, CDR1 is SGHRS and CDR2 is YFSETQ. Trimming took 5 bases from V and 2 from J, leaving 7 bases between them.

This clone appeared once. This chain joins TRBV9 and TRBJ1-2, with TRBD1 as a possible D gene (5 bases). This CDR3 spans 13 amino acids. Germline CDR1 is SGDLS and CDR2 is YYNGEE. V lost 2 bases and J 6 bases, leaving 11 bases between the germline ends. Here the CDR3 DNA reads TGTGCCAGCAGCGTCACCTCGACAGATGGCTACACCTTC. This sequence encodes CASSVTSTDGYTF.

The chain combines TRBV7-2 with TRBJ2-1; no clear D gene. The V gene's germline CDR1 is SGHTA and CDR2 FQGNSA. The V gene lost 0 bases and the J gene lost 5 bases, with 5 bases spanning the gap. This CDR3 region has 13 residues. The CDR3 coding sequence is TGTGCCAGCAGCTTAGCCCCCAACAATGAGCAGTTCTTC. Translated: CASSLAPNNEQFF. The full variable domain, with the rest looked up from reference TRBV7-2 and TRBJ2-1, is GAGVSQSPSNKVTEKGKDVELRCDPISGHTALYWYRQSLGQGLEFLIYFQGNSAPDKSGLPSDRFSAERTGGSVSTLTIQRTQQEDSAVYLCASSLAPNNEQFFGPGTRLTVL.

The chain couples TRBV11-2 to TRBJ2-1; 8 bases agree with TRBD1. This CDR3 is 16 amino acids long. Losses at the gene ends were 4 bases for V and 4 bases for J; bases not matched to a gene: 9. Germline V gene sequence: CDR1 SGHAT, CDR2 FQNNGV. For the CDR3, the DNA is TGTGCCAGCAGCTACCGACAGGGGTCTGGATACAATGAGCAGTTCTTC. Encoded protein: CASSYRQGSGYNEQFF.

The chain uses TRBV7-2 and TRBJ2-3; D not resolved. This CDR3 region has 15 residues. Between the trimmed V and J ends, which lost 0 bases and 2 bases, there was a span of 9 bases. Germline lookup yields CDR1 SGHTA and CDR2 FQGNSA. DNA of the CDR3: TGTGCCAGCAGCTTAGCCGGAGTGGTCACAGATACGCAGTATTTT. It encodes CASSLAGVVTDTQYF.

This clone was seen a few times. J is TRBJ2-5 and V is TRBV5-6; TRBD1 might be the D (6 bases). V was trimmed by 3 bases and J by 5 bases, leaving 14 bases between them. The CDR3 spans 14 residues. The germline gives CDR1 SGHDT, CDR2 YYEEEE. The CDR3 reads CASSSQGIPETQYF. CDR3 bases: TGTGCCAGCAGCTCGCAGGGGATTCCGGAGACCCAGTACTTC.

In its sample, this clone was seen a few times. Here the CDR3 DNA reads TGTGCCAGCTTACAGGGAATGCAAGAGACCCAGTACTTC. Protein product: CASLQGMQETQYF. The chain carries TRBV2 and TRBJ2-5, with D maybe TRBD1 (6 bases). CDR1 SNHLY and CDR2 FYNNEI come from the germline V gene. This CDR3 is built from 13 residues. V lost 8 bases, J lost 2 bases, and 12 bases lay in between.

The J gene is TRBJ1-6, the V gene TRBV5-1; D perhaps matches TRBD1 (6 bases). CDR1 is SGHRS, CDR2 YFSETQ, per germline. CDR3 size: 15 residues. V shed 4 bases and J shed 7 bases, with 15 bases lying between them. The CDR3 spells CASSVATGNNSPLHF. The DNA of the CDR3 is TGCGCCAGCAGCGTTGCGACAGGAAACAATTCACCCCTCCACTTT.

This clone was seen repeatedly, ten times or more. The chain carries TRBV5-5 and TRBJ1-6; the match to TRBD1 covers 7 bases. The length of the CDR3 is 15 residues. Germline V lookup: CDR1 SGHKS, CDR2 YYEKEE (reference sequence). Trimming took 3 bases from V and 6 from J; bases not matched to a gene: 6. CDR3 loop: CASSSRTGSNSPLHF. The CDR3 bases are TGTGCCAGCAGCTCGCGGACAGGTTCTAATTCACCCCTCCACTTT.

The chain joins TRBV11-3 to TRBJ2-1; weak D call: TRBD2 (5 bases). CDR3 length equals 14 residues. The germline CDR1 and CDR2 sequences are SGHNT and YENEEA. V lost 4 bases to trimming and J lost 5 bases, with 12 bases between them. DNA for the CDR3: TGTGCCAGCAGCTCCGGACTCAAGGACAATGAGCAGTTCTTC. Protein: CASSSGLKDNEQFF.

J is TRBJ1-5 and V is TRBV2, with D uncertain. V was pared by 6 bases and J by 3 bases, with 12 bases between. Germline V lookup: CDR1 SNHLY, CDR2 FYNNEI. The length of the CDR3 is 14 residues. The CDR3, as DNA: TGTGCCAGCAGAAAAAACAGCCCCAATCAGCCCCAGCATTTT. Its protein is CASRKNSPNQPQHF.

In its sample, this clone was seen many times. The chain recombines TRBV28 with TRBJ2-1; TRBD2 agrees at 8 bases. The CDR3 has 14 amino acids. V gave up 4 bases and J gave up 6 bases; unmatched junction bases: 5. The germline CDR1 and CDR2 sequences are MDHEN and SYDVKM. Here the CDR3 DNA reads TGTGCCAGCAGTTCGGGACTAGGGATCAATGAGCAGTTCTTC. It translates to CASSSGLGINEQFF.

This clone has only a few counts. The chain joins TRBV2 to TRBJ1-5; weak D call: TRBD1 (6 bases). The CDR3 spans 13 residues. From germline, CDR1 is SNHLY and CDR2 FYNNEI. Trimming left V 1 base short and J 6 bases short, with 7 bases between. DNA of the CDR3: TGTGCCAGCAGTGAAGACAGGGTTCAGCCCCAGCATTTT. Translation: CASSEDRVQPQHF.

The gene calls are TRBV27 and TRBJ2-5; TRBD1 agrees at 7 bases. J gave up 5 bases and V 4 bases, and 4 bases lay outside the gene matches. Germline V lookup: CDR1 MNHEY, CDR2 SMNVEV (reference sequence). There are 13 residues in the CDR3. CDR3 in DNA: TGTGCCAGCAGTTCCGACAGGGATGAGACCCAGTACTTC. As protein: CASSSDRDETQYF.

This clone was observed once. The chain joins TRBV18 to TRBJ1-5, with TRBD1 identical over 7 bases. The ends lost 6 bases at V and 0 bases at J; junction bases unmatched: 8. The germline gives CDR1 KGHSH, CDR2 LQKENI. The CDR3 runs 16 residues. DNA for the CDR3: TGTGCCAGCTCGCCCGACAGGGCCGATAGCAATCAGCCCCAGCATTTT. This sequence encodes CASSPDRADSNQPQHF. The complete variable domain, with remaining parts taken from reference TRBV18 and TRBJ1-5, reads NAGVMQNPRHLVRRRGQEARLRCSPMKGHSHVYWYRQLPEEGLKFMVYLQKENIIDESGMPKERFSAEFPKEGPSILRIQQVVRGDSAAYFCASSPDRADSNQPQHFGDGTRLSIL.

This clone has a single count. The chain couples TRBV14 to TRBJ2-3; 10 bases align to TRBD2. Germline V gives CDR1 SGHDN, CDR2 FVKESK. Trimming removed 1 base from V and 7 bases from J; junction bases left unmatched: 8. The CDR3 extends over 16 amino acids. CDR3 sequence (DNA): TGTGCCAGCAGCCAAGCGGGAGCGGGGGGGAAGAATACGCAGTATTTT. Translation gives CASSQAGAGGKNTQYF.

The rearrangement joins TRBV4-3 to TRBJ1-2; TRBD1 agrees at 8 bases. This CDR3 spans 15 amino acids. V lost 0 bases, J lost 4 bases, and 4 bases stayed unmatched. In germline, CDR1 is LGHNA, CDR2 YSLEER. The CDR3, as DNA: TGCGCCAGCAGCCAAGATAGACAGGGGAGCTATGGCTACACCTTC. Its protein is CASSQDRQGSYGYTF.

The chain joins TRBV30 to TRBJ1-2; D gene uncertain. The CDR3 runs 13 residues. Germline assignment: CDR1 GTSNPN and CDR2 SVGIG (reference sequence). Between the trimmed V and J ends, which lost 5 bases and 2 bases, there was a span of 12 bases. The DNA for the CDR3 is TGTGCCTGGGCGGAGGACGTGAACTATGGCTACACCTTC. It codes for CAWAEDVNYGYTF. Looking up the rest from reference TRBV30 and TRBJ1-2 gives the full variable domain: SQTIHQWPATLVQPVGSPLSLECTVEGTSNPNLYWYRQAAGRGLQLLFYSVGIGQISSEVPQNLSASRPQDRQFILSSKKLLLSDSGFYLCAWAEDVNYGYTFGSGTRLTVV.

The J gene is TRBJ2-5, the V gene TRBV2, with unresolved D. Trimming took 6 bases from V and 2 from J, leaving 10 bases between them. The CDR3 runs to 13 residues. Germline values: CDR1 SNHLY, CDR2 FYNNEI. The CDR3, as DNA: TGTGCCAGCAGCTATGACTGGCAAGAGACCCAGTACTTC. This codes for CASSYDWQETQYF.

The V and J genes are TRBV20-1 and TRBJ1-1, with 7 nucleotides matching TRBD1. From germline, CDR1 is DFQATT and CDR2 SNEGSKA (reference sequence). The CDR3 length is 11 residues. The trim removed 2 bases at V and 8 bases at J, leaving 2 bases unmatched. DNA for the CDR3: TGCAGTGCTAGATCACAGGGGGAAGCTTTCTTT. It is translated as CSARSQGEAFF.

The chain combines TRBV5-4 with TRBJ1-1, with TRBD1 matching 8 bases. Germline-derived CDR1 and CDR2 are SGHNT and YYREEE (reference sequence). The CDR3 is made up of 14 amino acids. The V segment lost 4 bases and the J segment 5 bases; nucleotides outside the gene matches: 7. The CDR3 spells CASSPTGGRTEAFF. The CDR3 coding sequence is TGTGCCAGCAGCCCCACAGGGGGGAGAACTGAAGCTTTCTTT.

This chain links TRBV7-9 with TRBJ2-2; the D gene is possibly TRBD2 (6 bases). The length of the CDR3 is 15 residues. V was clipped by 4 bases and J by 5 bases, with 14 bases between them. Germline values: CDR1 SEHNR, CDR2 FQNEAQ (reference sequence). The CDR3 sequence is CASSSTAGRTGELFF. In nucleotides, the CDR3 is TGTGCCAGCAGCTCAACGGCAGGGAGGACCGGGGAGCTGTTTTTT.

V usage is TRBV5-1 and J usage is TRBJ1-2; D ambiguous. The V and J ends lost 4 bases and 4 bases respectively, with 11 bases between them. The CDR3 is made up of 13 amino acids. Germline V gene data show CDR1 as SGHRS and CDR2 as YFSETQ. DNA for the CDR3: TGCGCCAGCAGCCCCGACAAAGTCTATGGCTACACCTTC. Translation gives CASSPDKVYGYTF.

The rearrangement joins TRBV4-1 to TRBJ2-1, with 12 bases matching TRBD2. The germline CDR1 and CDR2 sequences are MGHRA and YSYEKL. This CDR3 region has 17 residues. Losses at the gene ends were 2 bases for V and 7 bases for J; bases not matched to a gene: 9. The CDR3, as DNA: TGCGCCAGCAGCCAACAAATGCTAGCGGGGGGGCCTAATGAGCAGTTCTTC. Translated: CASSQQMLAGGPNEQFF.

The CDR3 reads CASSLGTGLNTEAFF. CDR3 nucleotides: TGCGCCAGCAGCTTAGGGACAGGGCTAAACACTGAAGCTTTCTTT. V gene TRBV5-1 combines with J gene TRBJ1-1, with 9 bases that match TRBD1. The CDR3 contains 15 residues. The germline V gene has CDR1 SGHRS and CDR2 YFSETQ. After removal of 2 bases from V and 2 bases from J, the junction contained 4 bases not matched to a gene.

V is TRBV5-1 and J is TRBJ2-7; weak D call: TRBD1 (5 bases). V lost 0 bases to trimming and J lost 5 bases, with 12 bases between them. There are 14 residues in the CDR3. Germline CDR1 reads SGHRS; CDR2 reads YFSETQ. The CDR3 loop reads CASSLAGQGDEQYF. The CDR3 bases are TGCGCCAGCAGCTTGGCTGGACAAGGCGACGAGCAGTACTTC.

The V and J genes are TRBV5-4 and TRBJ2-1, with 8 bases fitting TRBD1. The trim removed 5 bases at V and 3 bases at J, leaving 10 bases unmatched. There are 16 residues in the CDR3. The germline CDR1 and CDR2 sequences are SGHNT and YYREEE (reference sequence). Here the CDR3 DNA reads TGTGCCAGCAGTTATAGTACAGGGGGATACTACAATGAGCAGTTCTTC. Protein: CASSYSTGGYYNEQFF. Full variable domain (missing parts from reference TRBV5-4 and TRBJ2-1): ETGVTQSPTHLIKTRGQQVTLRCSSQSGHNTVSWYQQALGQGPQFIFQYYREEENGRGNFPPRFSGLQFPNYSSELNVNALELDDSALYLCASSYSTGGYYNEQFFGPGTRLTVL.